These T cell receptor beta chains were read from a single sample in a study of type 1 regulatory T cells. MiXCR, applied by TCRdb to the reads, yields one record per CDR3 protein. The sample contains around 62,000 distinct CDR3 sequences, 63% of which appear only once. No antigen has been assigned to these receptors. Material for sequencing was cultured T cells, either the whole culture or a sorted T cell fraction (not recorded which). The source is a human donor in good health. Both conserved end residues are part of each CDR3. D genes are given only for firm matches. Size is omitted from some rows. Given values are once, few, many or a class for expanded clones.

d_gene | j_gene | v_gene | abundance | CDR3nt | CDR3aa
TRBD2 | TRBJ2-7 | TRBV7-8 | few | TGTGCCAGCAGCCCAAGGGCGGGAGTTCATTACGAGCAGTACTTC | CASSPRAGVHYEQYF
- | TRBJ2-5 | TRBV12-3/TRBV12-4 | - | TGTGCCAGCAATCACCGGGACAAAGAAGAGACCCAGTACTTC | CASNHRDKEETQYF
- | TRBJ1-3 | TRBV28 | - | TGTGCCAGCAACAAAAGGCTATCTGGAAACACCATATATTTT | CASNKRLSGNTIYF
TRBD2 | TRBJ2-7 | TRBV12-3/TRBV12-4 | - | TGTGCCAGCAGTTTAGGGCTACTAGCGGGAGGGATACAGTACGAGCAGTACTTC | CASSLGLLAGGIQYEQYF
TRBD2 | TRBJ2-6 | TRBV5-4 | - | TGTGCCAGCAGCTTGGTAGCGGGAGGCGCTGGGGCCAACGTCCTGACTTTC | CASSLVAGGAGANVLTF
- | TRBJ2-3 | TRBV4-1 | once | TGCGCCAGCAGCCAAGGCACTCTTAGCTACGGTAGGAATACGCAGTATTTT | CASSQGTLSYGRNTQYF
- | TRBJ1-2 | TRBV20-1 | - | TGCAGTGCCCACCCCGGCAGGGTAAATGGCTACACCTTC | CSAHPGRVNGYTF
- | TRBJ2-1 | TRBV12-3/TRBV12-4 | - | TGTGCCAGCAGGGGGTGGGGAAGAAATGAGCAGTTCTTC | CASRGWGRNEQFF
TRBD1 | TRBJ2-7 | TRBV5-4 | few | TGTGCCAGCAGCCTAGGACAGGGTCGGTACGAGCAGTACTTC | CASSLGQGRYEQYF
- | TRBJ2-5 | TRBV28 | - | TGTGCCAGCAGTTTACATAGGAAAGAGACCCAGTACTTC | CASSLHRKETQYF
TRBD1 | TRBJ2-2 | TRBV7-8 | - | TGTGCCAGCAGCATCGGGACAGGGGTGGGCACCGGGGAGCTGTTTTTT | CASSIGTGVGTGELFF
TRBD1 | TRBJ2-7 | TRBV20-1 | - | TGCAGTGCTATCGACACGGGCCGGGACAGGGGCTACGAGCAGTACTTC | CSAIDTGRDRGYEQYF
- | TRBJ2-1 | TRBV24-1 | - | TGTGCCACCAGTGACCCCCTGGGCACCGGGACTCTTTACAATGAGCAGTTCTTC | CATSDPLGTGTLYNEQFF
- | TRBJ2-1 | TRBV24-1 | - | TGTGCCACCAGTGATTTGATCGGCCCAGGGATCAATGAGCAGTTCTTC | CATSDLIGPGINEQFF